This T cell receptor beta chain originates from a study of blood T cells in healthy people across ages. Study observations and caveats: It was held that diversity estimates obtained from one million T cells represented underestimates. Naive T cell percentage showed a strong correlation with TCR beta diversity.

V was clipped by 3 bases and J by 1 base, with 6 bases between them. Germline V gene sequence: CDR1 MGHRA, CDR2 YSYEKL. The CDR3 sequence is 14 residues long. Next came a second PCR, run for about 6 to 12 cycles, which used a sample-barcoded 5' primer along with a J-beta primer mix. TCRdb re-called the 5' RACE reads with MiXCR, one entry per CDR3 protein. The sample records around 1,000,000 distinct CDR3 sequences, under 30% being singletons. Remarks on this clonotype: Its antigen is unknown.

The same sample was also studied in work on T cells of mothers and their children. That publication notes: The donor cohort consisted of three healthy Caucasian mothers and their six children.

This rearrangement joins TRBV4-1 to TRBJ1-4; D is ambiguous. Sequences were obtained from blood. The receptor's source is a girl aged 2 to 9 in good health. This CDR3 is CASSQRGTNEKLFF. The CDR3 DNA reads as TGCGCCAGCAGCCAGAGAGGAACTAATGAAAAACTGTTTTTT.